This TCR beta chain was sequenced during a study of CD8+ T cells in alopecia areata. The study's findings and limits: Persistence of many expanded lesional clones was seen in scalp and blood during tofacitinib.

Treatment meaning: oral pan-JAK inhibitor, 5-10 mg twice daily. The sorting of PBMCs gave CD4+ and CD8+ T cells. This clone was found many times. Its specificity is not known. Sequencing relied on a cDNA template that was reverse transcribed from extracted RNA. Generated by immunoSEQ multiplex PCR, the TCRdb table keeps only in-frame clones and is missing some. Of a few hundred thousand clones detected, roughly two fifths appear once; the ten largest clones hold 0.45% to 0.55%. Germline values: CDR1 KGHSH, CDR2 LQKENI. The length of the CDR3 is 14 residues. Trimming cost V 3 bases and J 3 bases, with 12 bases left between them.

This sample comprised CD4+ T cells sorted from blood, obtained between weeks 30 and 35, from a patient treated with tofacitinib. This receptor was taken from a human donor with alopecia areata. The genes are TRBV18 and TRBJ2-7; TRBD1 might be the D (5 bases). The CDR3 DNA is TGTGCCAGCTCACCTACCCAGGGAAACTACGAGCAGTACTTC. Translation gives CASSPTQGNYEQYF.